The clone carrying this TCR beta chain was counted at least ten times. Its antigen remains unknown. The data were obtained in a study of T-cell memory formation after mild COVID-19. Study-wide findings and caveats: From day 15 to 85, contracting clones were balanced between CD4 and CD8, whereas later expanders leaned toward CD4+. Most CD4+ clones that shrank were in CM and EM, while CD8+ ones turned up in EMRA.

In TCRdb, the 5' RACE reads were re-called with MiXCR into one record per CDR3 protein. The profile shows approximately 46,000 distinct CDR3 sequences, 6% to 8.5% of them singletons. The ends were cut back, 3 bases at V and 2 bases at J, with 8 bases in the middle. CDR1 and CDR2 (germline): KGHSH, LQKENI. The CDR3 runs 13 residues. The rearrangement uses TRBV18 and TRBJ2-7, with a tentative D call TRBD2 (5 bases). This clonotype was obtained from an adult who had mild COVID-19 (a few samples of this study predate the infection). Cell type and time point are not known. The specimen was PBMCs or a T cell subset sorted from them (not recorded which). This chain's CDR3 is CASSPTGTYEQYF. The CDR3 DNA is TGTGCCAGCTCACCGACGGGAACCTACGAGCAGTACTTC.